This T cell receptor (beta chain) is from a study of CD8 T cells in ankylosing spondylitis. For TCR beta, libraries came from quantitative 5'-RACE with molecular barcodes. TCRdb processed the 5' RACE reads anew with MiXCR; each CDR3 protein has one entry. The profile shows about 240,000 distinct CDR3 sequences, more than 20% of them singletons. The CDR3 is 16 amino acids. V lost 3 bases, J lost 8 bases, and 22 bases lay in between. The germline CDR1 and CDR2 sequences are SGHTA and FQGTGA. The source is a male donor with ankylosing spondylitis or in good health (not recorded which). What was sequenced was blood, either unsorted or a sorted T cell fraction (not recorded which). The chain employs TRBV7-3 and TRBJ1-2; tentative D call: TRBD1 (5 bases). In DNA form, the CDR3 reads TGTGCCAGCAGCTTTGGGACCGGGAACCCAGCGGCCGGCTACACCTTC. Translation gives CASSFGTGNPAAGYTF.